The T cell receptor beta chain described here comes from a study of spatial heterogeneity in lung cancer. Study at large: The donors were 55 to 85 patients with non-small cell lung cancer that was early-stage and untreated. Where present, follow-up PBMC were sequenced a median of around two years after resection. Among detected sequences, beta-chain ones consistently exceeded alpha-chain ones in number.

As to time point: blood at routine non-recurrence follow-up after resection. The sequenced material consisted of unsorted whole RNA from tumor, nontumor lung or frozen PBMC. The study tagged each TCR cDNA molecule with a unique molecular identifier. Via MiXCR, TCRdb re-called the 5' RACE reads, giving one row per CDR3 protein. The sample contains some 110,000 distinct CDR3 sequences, 9% to 15% of which appear only once. Germline assignment: CDR1 DFQATT and CDR2 SNEGSKA (reference sequence). This CDR3 region has 11 residues. The germline V and J ends were trimmed by 7 bases and 0 bases, with 6 bases remaining between them. This clonotype appeared a few times.

The sequence came from a male donor with early-stage non-small cell lung cancer. The sample was PBMCs, taken at follow-up. This chain connects TRBV20-1 to TRBJ1-1; D is unclear. The CDR3 spells CSGRLNTEAFF. CDR3 bases: TGCAGTGGCAGGTTGAACACTGAAGCTTTCTTT.